This paragraph covers one TCR beta chain sequence. V dropped 6 bases and J dropped 3 bases, with 14 bases sitting between them. The CDR3 loop spans 13 amino acids. Per germline, CDR1 DFQATT and CDR2 SNEGSKA (reference sequence). This record belongs to a study of liver allograft versus peripheral blood T cells. About the study: A comparison was made between T cell receptor repertoires in transplanted livers and those in recipients' peripheral blood.

MiXCR, run by TCRdb on the reads, gives a single entry per CDR3 protein. This table holds more than 9,000 distinct CDR3 sequences, over 15% found once. The clonotype comes from a human patient who had a liver transplant. Some T cells may be the graft donor's. The chain carries TRBV20-1 and TRBJ2-5; a weak D match, TRBD2 (6 bases). The DNA for the CDR3 is TGCAGTGCCTCATGGGGAGGAGAAGAGACCCAGTACTTC. Residues: CSASWGGEETQYF.